Presented here are 5 T cell receptor beta chains from one specimen sequenced in a study of blood T cells in healthy people across ages. Using a J-beta primer mix together with a sample-barcoded 5' primer, a second PCR was run for roughly 7 to 12 cycles. TCRdb reprocessed the 5' RACE reads via MiXCR and lists one record per CDR3 protein. This sample has about 1.1 million distinct CDR3 sequences, with under 40% found just once. The sequenced sample consisted of blood. The origin of the receptors is a man aged 18 to 29 in good health.

V gene TRBV5-6 combines with J gene TRBJ2-5; maybe TRBD2 (6 bases). The germline gives CDR1 SGHDT, CDR2 YYEEEE. This CDR3 has 15 residues. V shed 0 bases and J shed 7 bases, with 16 bases lying between them. In DNA form, the CDR3 reads TGTGCCAGCAGCTTGGCCGGCGGGAACGTAAGGACCCAGTACTTC. Its translation: CASSLAGGNVRTQYF.

The chain recombines TRBV12-3 or TRBV12-4 with TRBJ1-1, with D possibly being TRBD1 (6 bases). The ends were cut back, 6 bases at V and 6 bases at J, with 17 bases in the middle. The CDR3 covers 14 residues. CDR3 sequence (DNA): TGTGCCAGCAGCCTCTACCAGGGGATCTCTGAAGCTTTCTTT. Amino acid sequence: CASSLYQGISEAFF.

The CDR3 DNA sequence: TGCAGTGGGGGACAGGGGGCAGGGAATGAGCAGTTCTTC. Amino acid sequence: CSGGQGAGNEQFF. The J gene is TRBJ2-1, the V gene TRBV20-1, with 12 bases fitting TRBD1. In germline, CDR1 is DFQATT, CDR2 SNEGSKA (reference sequence). The V and J ends lost 7 bases and 7 bases, in that order; junction bases with no gene match: 5. This CDR3 region has 13 residues.

Written as DNA, the CDR3 is TGTGCCAGCAGTTACTCGGGGCAGTGGGAAGCTTTCTTT. Protein: CASSYSGQWEAFF. V and J are TRBV6-2 or TRBV6-3 and TRBJ1-1, with D perhaps TRBD1 (5 bases). This CDR3 has 13 residues. Germline CDR1 MNHEY, CDR2 SVGEGT. V lost 0 bases and J lost 8, with 10 bases in between.

This clonotype was picked up one time. The chain uses TRBV29-1 and TRBJ2-7, with 9 bases fitting TRBD2. Looked up from germline, CDR1 is SQVTM and CDR2 is ANQGSEA. CDR3 length: 13 amino acids. V was pared by 7 bases and J by 7 bases, with 11 bases of the junction left unmatched. The CDR3 region is CSAHSGGLLEQYF. The DNA for the CDR3 is TGCAGCGCCCATAGCGGGGGTCTACTTGAGCAGTACTTC.